The 16 T cell receptor beta chains in this list originate from one sample, sequenced in a study of T cells after yellow fever vaccination. TCRdb redid the calling of the 5' RACE reads with MiXCR, one entry per CDR3 protein. This sample has some 350,000 distinct CDR3 sequences, with 4% found just once. The specimen was PBMCs, collected 5 days after the yellow fever booster vaccination. Receptors originate from a young man who received the YFV17D yellow fever vaccine.

The J gene is TRBJ2-1, the V gene TRBV7-2; 10 positions match TRBD2. Germline V gene sequence: CDR1 SGHTA, CDR2 FQGNSA. The CDR3 runs to 16 residues. J lost 2 bases, V lost 4 bases, and 5 bases had no gene match. The CDR3 DNA sequence: TGTGCCAGCAGCTCGAAAAGCGGGGGGGCCTACAATGAGCAGTTCTTC. Translating gives CASSSKSGGAYNEQFF.

This clonotype was seen a few times. V usage is TRBV12-3 or TRBV12-4 and J usage is TRBJ1-6; D is unresolved. This CDR3 has 14 residues. Trimming took off 2 bases at V and 6 bases at J, with 8 bases between the two ends. CDR3 nucleotide sequence: TGTGCCAGCAGTTTACCAAGACCTAATTCACCCCTCCACTTT. Translation: CASSLPRPNSPLHF.

This clonotype was counted at least ten times. DNA of the CDR3: TGTGCCAGCAGCGTAAGAGAGGGTTCTGAAGCTTTCTTT. This sequence encodes CASSVREGSEAFF. The chain joins TRBV9 to TRBJ1-1; D not certain. There are 13 residues in the CDR3. The V and J ends lost 1 base and 6 bases respectively, with 10 bases between them. Per germline, CDR1 SGDLS and CDR2 YYNGEE.

This clonotype was seen only a few times. The V and J genes are TRBV5-1 and TRBJ2-7; 7 positions agree with TRBD1. The germline V gene has CDR1 SGHRS and CDR2 YFSETQ. With V trimmed by 4 bases and J by 1 base, 5 bases remained unmatched. CDR3 size: 14 residues. CDR3 sequence: CASSPVQGSYEQYV. DNA of the CDR3: TGCGCCAGCAGCCCCGTACAGGGGTCCTACGAGCAGTACGTC.

The rearrangement joins TRBV19 to TRBJ2-3, with D possibly being TRBD2 (6 bases). The germline V gene encodes CDR1 LNHDA and CDR2 SQIVND (reference sequence). CDR3 length: 14 amino acids. V lost 3 bases and J lost 9, with 16 bases in between. The CDR3 coding sequence is TGTGCCAGTAGTATCCCCGGGCTCGGAGGGACGCAGTATTTT. Amino acids: CASSIPGLGGTQYF.

V is TRBV6-5 and J is TRBJ2-7; TRBD2 is a possible D gene (6 bases). Deletions cut 5 bases from V and 3 bases from J, with 20 bases between. Germline V gene sequence: CDR1 MNHEY, CDR2 SVGAGI. The CDR3 loop spans 16 amino acids. CDR3 in DNA: TGTGCCAGCAGTCCATCGTTAGCGGTAGGCCTCTACGAGCAGTACTTC. It yields the protein CASSPSLAVGLYEQYF.

V gene TRBV30 combines with J gene TRBJ1-1; no definite D call. This CDR3 comprises 13 residues. CDR1 is GTSNPN and CDR2 is SVGIG in the germline V gene (reference sequence). V was cut by 3 bases and J by 11 bases, with 19 bases left in between. This CDR3 is CAWSTQIHSPAFF. In DNA, the CDR3 is TGTGCCTGGAGCACCCAGATTCACTCCCCGGCTTTCTTT.

The chain has TRBV4-1 and TRBJ2-7; 11 bases map to TRBD2. The V segment lost 3 bases and the J segment 2 bases; nucleotides outside the gene matches: 9. This CDR3 region has 17 residues. The germline V gene has CDR1 MGHRA and CDR2 YSYEKL. As DNA, the CDR3 is TGCGCCAGCAGCCACCCCCCCCTAGCGGGGGGCACCTACGAGCAGTACTTC. This gives the protein CASSHPPLAGGTYEQYF.

In this sample, this clonotype turned up a few times. V gene TRBV7-2 combines with J gene TRBJ1-6; the D is unclear. CDR1 is SGHTA and CDR2 is FQGNSA in the germline V gene. The CDR3 has 12 amino acids. V lost 2 bases and J lost 9, with 5 bases in between. CDR3 in amino acids: CASSLIGSPLHF. In DNA, the CDR3 is TGTGCCAGCAGCTTAATCGGTTCACCCCTCCACTTT.

This clonotype has at least ten counts. CDR3 amino acids: CASSQDPANRYNEQFF. The CDR3 nucleotides read TGCGCCAGCAGCCAAGATCCGGCTAATCGCTACAATGAGCAGTTCTTC. This chain connects TRBV4-1 to TRBJ2-1; no clear D. Per germline, CDR1 MGHRA and CDR2 YSYEKL. The CDR3 is 16 amino acids. The V end lost 0 bases, the J end lost 3 bases, and 12 bases lay between the germline ends.

In this sample, this clonotype turned up many times. The chain combines TRBV7-2 with TRBJ2-5; 10 nucleotides line up with TRBD1. The ends lost 11 bases at V and 5 bases at J; junction bases unmatched: 14. Germline loops: CDR1 SGHTA, CDR2 FQGNSA. This CDR3 has 15 amino acids. CDR3 sequence: CAGGARQGARETQYF. CDR3 nucleotides: TGTGCCGGGGGGGCCCGACAGGGGGCTCGGGAGACCCAGTACTTC.

There are many counts of this clonotype. The rearrangement joins TRBV5-1 to TRBJ1-6; D gene unclear. Looked up from germline, CDR1 is SGHRS and CDR2 is YFSETQ. The V end lost 0 bases, the J end lost 7 bases, and 8 bases lay between the germline ends. This CDR3 has 14 amino acids. The CDR3 sequence: CASSLAGQNSPLHF. DNA of the CDR3: TGCGCCAGCAGCTTGGCCGGGCAGAATTCACCCCTCCACTTT.

The sample holds many counts of this clonotype. The chain is built from TRBV12-3 or TRBV12-4 and TRBJ2-3; TRBD1 aligns across 7 bases. There are 14 residues in the CDR3. V lost 4 bases and J lost 2; bases outside the gene matches: 3. CDR3 protein: CASSWDSITDTQYF. CDR3 DNA: TGTGCCAGCAGTTGGGACAGCATCACAGATACGCAGTATTTT.

V is TRBV12-3 or TRBV12-4 and J is TRBJ2-3; 8 positions match TRBD2. With V trimmed by 6 bases and J by 4 bases, 9 bases remained unmatched. The CDR3 runs 15 residues. The CDR3 protein is CASRSRGGGADTQYF. CDR3 coding DNA: TGTGCCAGCAGGTCACGGGGGGGCGGGGCAGATACGCAGTATTTT.

This clonotype was counted only a few times. DNA for the CDR3: TGTGCCAGCAGCCAAGTTGCACAGGGGGCAGTCTATGGCTACACCTTC. Translating gives CASSQVAQGAVYGYTF. The chain links TRBV14 to TRBJ1-2, with TRBD1 matching over 9 bases. The CDR3 is made up of 16 amino acids. Germline V gene lookup returns CDR1 SGHDN and CDR2 FVKESK. Losses at the gene ends were 1 base for V and 4 bases for J; bases not matched to a gene: 7.

This clonotype has a count of ten or more. The V and J genes are TRBV10-3 and TRBJ1-1; 9 positions match TRBD1. Germline assignment: CDR1 ENHRY and CDR2 SYGVKD. The CDR3 runs 13 residues. With V trimmed by 6 bases and J by 7 bases, 6 bases remained unmatched. The CDR3 region is CAIRPRDRDEAFF. The CDR3 DNA is TGTGCCATCAGACCGAGGGACAGGGATGAAGCTTTCTTT.